This is a list of T cell receptor beta chains from one sample in a study of blood T cell repertoires in COVID-19. Assay used: immunoSEQ multiplex PCR; TCRdb lists only in-frame clones, some missing. The sample has around 71,000 clones, around nine tenths seen once. The material sequenced was peripheral blood. The receptor source for this set is a woman aged 60 to 75 with acute or convalescent COVID-19. Each CDR3 is given with its conserved first and last residue.

TRBV11-2,TRBJ1-2,CASSLGGNYGYTF
TRBV28,TRBJ2-3,CASTRGGSTDTQYF
TRBV29-1,TRBJ1-5,CSVTQGVASNQPQHF
TRBV4-3,TRBJ1-3,CASSHTGVMGNTIYF
TRBV7-2,TRBJ2-7,CASTQGIWSYEQYF
TRBV18,TRBJ2-3,CASSPPLWSEAFATDTQYF
TRBV6-5,TRBJ2-5,CASSYRTGQETQYF
TRBV29-1,TRBJ2-2,CSVAGGHVGELFF
TRBV4-2,TRBJ2-1,CASSQAGTSGIYEQFF
TRBV28,TRBJ1-2,CASTEGPEPNYGYTF
TRBV7-2,TRBJ2-5,CASSNLRGETQYF
TRBV28,TRBJ2-1,CASSTLQGALYNEQFF
TRBV24-1,TRBJ1-6,CATSDSRDRDNSPLHF
TRBV5-6,TRBJ1-1,CASSVFWSRVNTEAFF
TRBV11-2,TRBJ2-3,CASSQGGDTQYF
TRBV7-2,TRBJ1-5,CASSLSGSGNQPQHF
TRBV21-1,TRBJ2-7,CAIPFEQGVSYEQYF
TRBV5-1,TRBJ2-3,CASSLQVYSDTQYF
TRBV28,TRBJ2-4,CASSFPNRGLAKNIQYF
TRBV11-2,TRBJ1-3,CASAQDRLRPIYF
TRBV19,TRBJ1-5,CASSISGNSNQPQHF
TRBV11-3,TRBJ2-2,CASSTGLNTGELFF
TRBV28,TRBJ1-2,CASSLEGGGHGYTF
TRBV7-2,TRBJ2-2,CASSLWVAGTGELFF
TRBV6-2/TRBV6-3,TRBJ2-1,CASNPATRNNEQFF
TRBV19,TRBJ2-7,CASSPRDRGFEQYF
TRBV19,TRBJ1-5,CASSSHSLYSNQPQHF
TRBV4-3,TRBJ2-1,CASSQDRWAGGRNEQFF
TRBV28,TRBJ2-7,CASSPGGPPYEQYF
TRBV28,TRBJ2-7,CASSLGGRGGSGEQYF
TRBV28,TRBJ2-4,CASSLSDPAKNIQYF
TRBV29-1,TRBJ2-7,CSVEDPSGSSYEQYF
TRBV4-2,TRBJ2-7,CASSQDYEGGLAGSRSYEQYF
TRBV3-1/TRBV3-2,TRBJ1-2,CASSQDLRGSYTF
TRBV15,TRBJ2-1,CATSRDGTGAPLNNEQFF
TRBV7-2,TRBJ1-2,CASRLTGGATNYGYTF
TRBV28,TRBJ2-7,CATTGYGEQYF
TRBV5-4,TRBJ2-5,CASSSGLDKETQYF
TRBV3-1/TRBV3-2,TRBJ2-7,CASSLFLTGSYEQYF
TRBV4-3,TRBJ1-6,CASSQEMGRGGSYNSPLHF
TRBV5-1,TRBJ2-7,CASSGGQGLTYEQYF
TRBV2,TRBJ2-7,CASSERRIYEQYF
TRBV6-5,TRBJ1-2,CASSLTGTANYGYTF
TRBV6-5,TRBJ2-3,CASSYLAGSTDTQYF
TRBV2,TRBJ2-2,CASSFQGTTGELFF
TRBV5-5,TRBJ2-7,CASSIMREPPPYEQYF
TRBV29-1,TRBJ1-2,CSLRQGEYGYTF
TRBV9,TRBJ1-2,CASSGQGLGGYGYTF
TRBV28,TRBJ1-2,CASSQGTGKENGYTF
TRBV5-6,TRBJ2-2,CASKGAGTGELFF
TRBV5-6,TRBJ2-7,CASSNFLSTSVF
TRBV3-1/TRBV3-2,TRBJ2-1,CASSQEIRTDKFF
TRBV6-5,TRBJ2-1,CASSNRLVYNEQFF
TRBV28,TRBJ2-3,CASTSSGASDTQYF
TRBV12-3/TRBV12-4,TRBJ1-5,CATAAQPDQPQHF
TRBV7-2,TRBJ1-2,CASSLDRVGGYTF
TRBV5-1,TRBJ1-1,CASSLPGLISEAFF
TRBV2,TRBJ2-1,CASITGTAPYNEQFF
TRBV7-3,TRBJ2-7,CASSLGPRQTIYEQYF
TRBV19,TRBJ1-6,CASSIIDRGDSPLHF